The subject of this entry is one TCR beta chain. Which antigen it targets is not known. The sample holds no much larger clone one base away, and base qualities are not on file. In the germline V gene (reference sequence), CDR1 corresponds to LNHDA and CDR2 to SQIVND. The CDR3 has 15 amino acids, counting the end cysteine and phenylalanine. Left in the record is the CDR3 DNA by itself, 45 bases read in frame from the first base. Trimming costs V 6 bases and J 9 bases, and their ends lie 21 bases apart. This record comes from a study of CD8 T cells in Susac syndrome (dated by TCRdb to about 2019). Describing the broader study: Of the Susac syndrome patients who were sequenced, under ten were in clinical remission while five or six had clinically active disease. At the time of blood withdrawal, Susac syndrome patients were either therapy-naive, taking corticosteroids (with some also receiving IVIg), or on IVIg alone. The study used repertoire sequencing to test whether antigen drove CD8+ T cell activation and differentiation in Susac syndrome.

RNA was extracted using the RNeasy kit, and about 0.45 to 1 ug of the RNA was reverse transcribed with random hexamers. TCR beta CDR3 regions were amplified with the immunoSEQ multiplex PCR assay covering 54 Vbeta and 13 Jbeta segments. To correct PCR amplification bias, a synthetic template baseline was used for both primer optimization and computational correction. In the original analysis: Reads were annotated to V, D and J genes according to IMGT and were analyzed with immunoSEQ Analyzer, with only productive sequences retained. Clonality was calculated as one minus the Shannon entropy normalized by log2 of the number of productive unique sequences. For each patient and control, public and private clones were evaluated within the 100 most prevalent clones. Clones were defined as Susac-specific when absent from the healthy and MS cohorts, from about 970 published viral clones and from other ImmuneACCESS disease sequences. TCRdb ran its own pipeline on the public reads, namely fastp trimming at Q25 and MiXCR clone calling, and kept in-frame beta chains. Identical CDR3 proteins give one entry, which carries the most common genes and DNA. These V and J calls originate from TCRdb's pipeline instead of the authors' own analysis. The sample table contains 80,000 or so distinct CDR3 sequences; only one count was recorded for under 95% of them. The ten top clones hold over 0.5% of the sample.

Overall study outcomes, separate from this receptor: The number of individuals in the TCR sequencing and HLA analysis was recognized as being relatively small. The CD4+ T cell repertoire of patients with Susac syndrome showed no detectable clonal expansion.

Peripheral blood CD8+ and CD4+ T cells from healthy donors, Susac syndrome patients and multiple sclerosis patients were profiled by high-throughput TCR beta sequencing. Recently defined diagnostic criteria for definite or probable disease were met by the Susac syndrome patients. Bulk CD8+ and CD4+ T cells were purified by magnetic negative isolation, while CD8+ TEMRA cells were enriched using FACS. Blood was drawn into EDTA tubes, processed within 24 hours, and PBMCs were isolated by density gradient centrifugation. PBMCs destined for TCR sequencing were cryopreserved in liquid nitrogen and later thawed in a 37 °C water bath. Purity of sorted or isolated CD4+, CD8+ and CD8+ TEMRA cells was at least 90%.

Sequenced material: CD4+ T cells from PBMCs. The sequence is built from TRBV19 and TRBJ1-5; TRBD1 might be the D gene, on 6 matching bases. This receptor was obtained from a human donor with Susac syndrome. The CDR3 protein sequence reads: CASRDRGQARAPQHF. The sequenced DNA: TGTGCCAGTAGGGATCGGGGACAAGCCAGGGCGCCCCAGCATTTT.